Described below is a single T cell receptor beta chain sequence and its context. At the DNA level, this CDR3 is encoded by other sequences in the same sample as well. The CDR3 is 14 residues long. CDR1 and CDR2 from the germline V gene are ENHRY and SYGVKD. V shed 4 bases and J 2 bases; nucleotides not matched to a gene: 3. This sample is drawn from a study of blood T cell repertoires in COVID-19. As originally analysed: Nucleated cell number was recorded as an estimate derived from reference gene primer amplification. Sequencing was performed with immunoSEQ multiplex PCR; in TCRdb, only in-frame clones are kept and a portion is missing. V, J and clone size reflect that table, while D and trimming were determined from the DNA. The table lists around 220,000 clones, more than 80% of them singletons.

Sequencing was performed on peripheral blood. The chain joins TRBV10-3 to TRBJ2-5, with 8 bases aligning to TRBD1. This sequence was found in a woman over 75 with acute or convalescent COVID-19. CDR3 DNA: TGTGCCATCAGTGGAGACAGGGGTCAAGAGACCCAGTACTTC. It codes for CAISGDRGQETQYF.